These 3 T cell receptor beta chains were all obtained from the same sample, sequenced in a study of breast tumors, draining lymph nodes, adjacent tissues. The lymph nodes were axillary draining lymph nodes from breast cancer patients. A single record per CDR3 protein comes from TCRdb applying MiXCR to the multiplex PCR reads. The sample has fewer than 200,000 distinct CDR3 sequences; about 34% are singletons. Sequenced material: axillary lymph node tissue. The source is a female donor with breast cancer. Some clones in this sample may be carry-over from other donors' samples.

On this clonotype itself: One end of the junction does not line up with germline, which may come from a read error. The V gene is TRBV15, the J gene TRBJ2-3, with 10 bases that match TRBD2. The length of the CDR3 is 17 residues. Germline V gene sequence: CDR1 LNHNV, CDR2 YYDKDF (reference sequence). DNA of the CDR3: TGTGCCGCCAGCAGGCTAGCGGGGGCTCCTAGCACAGATACGCAGTATTTT. Translation gives CAASRLAGAPSTDTQYF.

This chain uses TRBV7-9 with TRBJ2-3; D uncertain. The CDR3 covers 15 residues. Trimming cost V 1 base and J 4 bases, with 12 bases left between them. CDR1 is SEHNR and CDR2 is FQNEAQ in the germline V gene (reference sequence). The CDR3 spells CASSLDWEFADTQYF. In DNA form, the CDR3 reads TGTGCCAGCAGCTTAGACTGGGAATTTGCAGATACGCAGTATTTT.

The chain combines TRBV29-1 with TRBJ1-2, with D possibly TRBD1 on 6 matching bases. The V gene lost 3 bases and the J gene lost 2 bases, with 13 bases spanning the gap. The germline V gene has CDR1 SQVTM and CDR2 ANQGSEA. The CDR3 totals 14 residues. The CDR3 reads CSVEVRGHNYGYTF. DNA for the CDR3: TGCAGCGTTGAGGTACGGGGACACAACTATGGCTACACCTTC.